Included here is one T cell receptor beta chain sequence, with context. Its antigen is not identified. The entry originates in a study of radiotherapy plus CTLA-4 blockade in lung cancer. Libraries were prepared by immunoSEQ multiplex PCR; TCRdb keeps only in-frame clonotypes and omits some of them. The sample shows about 90,000 clones, more than 70% of them seen only once. Study findings and constraints: Radiotherapy was combined with ipilimumab, and tumor-derived TCR clones then expanded in blood.

V lost 7 bases to trimming and J lost 0 bases, with 10 bases between them. Germline V gene sequence: CDR1 MNHNY, CDR2 SVGAGI (reference sequence). The CDR3 extends over 14 amino acids. This sequence joins TRBV6-6 and TRBJ1-5; D is ambiguous. Specimen: peripheral blood, collected from a patient treated with radiotherapy plus ipilimumab. The sequence was obtained from a human donor with non-small cell lung cancer that progressed on radiotherapy plus ipilimumab. CDR3 loop: CASTTDTSNQPQHF. CDR3 bases: TGTGCCAGCACTACCGACACTAGCAATCAGCCCCAGCATTTT.